The 23 T cell receptor beta chains reported below all come from one sample, sequenced in a study of cytomegalovirus exposure and HLA in healthy donors. The PCR ran on 60 Vbeta and 13 Jbeta primers. Produced via immunoSEQ multiplex PCR; TCRdb's table is partial and in-frame only. The sample gives about 180,000 clones, about four fifths of which show up once; approximately 0.47% is in the top ten. Sequences were obtained from PBMCs. These receptor sequences come from a woman in her forties or fifties in good health and CMV-seronegative.

This clone has only one observation. Germline is not matched at one junction end, which may reflect a read error. At the DNA level, this CDR3 is encoded by other sequences in the same sample as well. V and J are TRBV9 and TRBJ2-5; 8 positions agree with TRBD1. The germline V gene encodes CDR1 SGDLS and CDR2 YYNGEE. This CDR3 has 14 amino acids. CDR3 sequence reads: CASSKAQGGETQYF. The CDR3 nucleotides are TGTGCCAGCAGCAAAGCACAGGGGGGAGAGACTCAGTACTTC.

The V gene is TRBV28, the J gene TRBJ2-7; TRBD2 matches at 8 bases. The CDR3 runs 14 residues. Germline lookup yields CDR1 MDHEN and CDR2 SYDVKM. V lost 7 bases and J lost 2; bases outside the gene matches: 7. The CDR3 is CASTSIAGTYEQYF. DNA of the CDR3: TGTGCCAGCACCTCAATAGCGGGGACCTACGAGCAGTACTTC.

CDR3 in amino acids: CASSPLAGGPFSSYEQYF. The CDR3 region has the DNA TGCGCCAGCAGCCCTCTAGCGGGGGGCCCCTTCTCCTCCTACGAGCAGTACTTC. The V and J genes are TRBV5-1 and TRBJ2-7; 11 nucleotides agree with TRBD2. The CDR3 runs to 18 residues. Germline loops: CDR1 SGHRS, CDR2 YFSETQ. J lost 0 bases, V lost 4 bases, and 12 bases had no gene match.

Only a few counts were recorded for this clone. This chain connects TRBV5-1 to TRBJ2-3; 12 bases fit TRBD1. V was clipped by 5 bases and J by 9 bases; unmatched bases: 7. Per the germline V gene, CDR1 is SGHRS and CDR2 is YFSETQ. This CDR3 spans 14 amino acids. The CDR3 sequence: CASRTGTGGLTQYF. DNA of the CDR3: TGCGCCAGCAGGACCGGGACAGGGGGCTTGACGCAGTATTTT.

This sequence joins TRBV4-1 and TRBJ2-2, with unresolved D. The CDR3 runs to 15 residues. Deletions cut 4 bases from V and 0 bases from J, with 9 bases between. The germline gives CDR1 MGHRA, CDR2 YSYEKL. The CDR3 spells CASSRQLPNTGELFF. The DNA of the CDR3 is TGCGCCAGCAGCCGACAACTTCCGAACACCGGGGAGCTGTTTTTT.

Here the CDR3 DNA reads TGTGCCAGTCAATATCCTTTGACAGGGTACGAGCAGTACTTC. It encodes CASQYPLTGYEQYF. The rearrangement joins TRBV28 to TRBJ2-7; 7 bases fit TRBD1. Trimming at V came to 9 bases and at J to 4 bases, leaving 12 bases not matched to a gene. This CDR3 contains 14 residues. Germline V gene sequence: CDR1 MDHEN, CDR2 SYDVKM.

The chain joins TRBV27 to TRBJ2-2; D gene uncertain. The CDR3 loop spans 13 amino acids. CDR1 is MNHEY and CDR2 is SMNVEV in the germline V gene (reference sequence). Trimming removed 6 bases at V and 2 bases at J, with 7 bases between. CDR3 nucleotide sequence: TGTGCCAGCAGAGAGGTCAACACCGGGGAGCTGTTTTTT. It translates to CASREVNTGELFF.

The J gene is TRBJ2-3, the V gene TRBV9, with D possibly matching TRBD2 (5 bases). The CDR3 has 16 residues. V was pared by 0 bases and J by 2 bases, with 13 bases between. Germline V gene sequence: CDR1 SGDLS, CDR2 YYNGEE. The CDR3 DNA sequence: TGTGCCAGCAGCGTAGAGGTCAGCGGATTCACAGATACGCAGTATTTT. It specifies CASSVEVSGFTDTQYF.

The rearrangement uses TRBV11-2 and TRBJ1-1; D not resolved. V lost 1 base and J 4 bases, leaving 13 bases between the germline ends. The germline CDR1 and CDR2 sequences are SGHAT and FQNNGV. This CDR3 is built from 15 residues. CDR3 in amino acids: CASSLGGGWGTEAFF. CDR3 DNA sequence: TGTGCCAGCAGCTTAGGTGGAGGGTGGGGCACTGAAGCTTTCTTT.

CDR3 in DNA: TGTGCCAGCTCACTCCGCAGGGTTGAGACCCAGTACTTC. This sequence encodes CASSLRRVETQYF. This chain links TRBV18 with TRBJ2-5; tentatively, D is TRBD1 (5 bases). Trimming took 4 bases from V and 5 from J, leaving 11 bases between them. Germline assignment: CDR1 KGHSH and CDR2 LQKENI. The CDR3 loop spans 13 amino acids.

This clone was detected only a few times. The chain couples TRBV28 to TRBJ2-6, with 7 bases aligning to TRBD2. Germline values: CDR1 MDHEN, CDR2 SYDVKM. V shed 11 bases and J 8 bases; nucleotides not matched to a gene: 3. This CDR3 has 11 residues. CDR3 loop: CASAGSNVLTF. DNA for the CDR3: TGTGCCTCAGCGGGATCCAACGTCCTGACTTTC.

This clone was observed a few times. The chain has TRBV6-7 and TRBJ2-4; TRBD2 matches 7 bases. TRBV6-7 is placed among ORFs of uncertain function. V lost 7 bases to trimming and J lost 3 bases; unmatched junction nucleotides: 12. CDR3 length: 16 amino acids. CDR3 nucleotides: TGTGCCAGCACTCTACCGGGGAGGGTGGGCAAAAACATTCAGTACTTC. Its translation is CASTLPGRVGKNIQYF.

V and J are TRBV27 and TRBJ1-4, with 8 bases that match TRBD1. The ends lost 2 bases at V and 8 bases at J; junction bases unmatched: 4. Germline loops: CDR1 MNHEY, CDR2 SMNVEV (reference sequence). The CDR3 runs 14 residues. CDR3 DNA: TGTGCCAGCAGTTTAACGCAGGGGGCCGAAAAACTGTTTTTT. Residues: CASSLTQGAEKLFF.

J is TRBJ2-7 and V is TRBV11-2, with D possibly TRBD2 on 6 matching bases. The length of the CDR3 is 14 residues. V shed 5 bases and J shed 4 bases, with 15 bases lying between them. Per the germline V gene, CDR1 is SGHAT and CDR2 is FQNNGV. CDR3 loop: CASSKGTEGYEQYF. CDR3 in DNA: TGTGCCAGCAGCAAGGGGACGGAGGGTTACGAGCAGTACTTC.

The chain joins TRBV19 to TRBJ1-4, with D possibly TRBD1 on 5 matching bases. Germline V lookup: CDR1 LNHDA, CDR2 SQIVND (reference sequence). The CDR3 has 15 residues. V shed 2 bases and J shed 2 bases, with 9 bases lying between them. The CDR3 DNA sequence: TGTGCCAGTAGTATACAAGGGGCCACTAATGAAAAACTGTTTTTT. It codes for CASSIQGATNEKLFF.

V is TRBV28 and J is TRBJ2-5, with D possibly TRBD1 on 5 matching bases. Per germline, CDR1 MDHEN and CDR2 SYDVKM. V was shortened by 5 bases and J by 1 base, with 11 bases between the two germline ends. The CDR3 contains 14 residues. CDR3 residues: CASSTTVLQETQYF. The CDR3 nucleotides read TGTGCCAGCAGTACGACAGTCCTCCAAGAGACCCAGTACTTC.

J is TRBJ2-7 and V is TRBV21-1; the D call in the table, TRBD2, was not verified against the DNA. TRBV21-1 corresponds to a pseudogene. The CDR3 sequence is 16 residues long. This CDR3 reads CASSRQPSGGVNEQYF. DNA of the CDR3: TGTGCCAGCAGCAGACAACCTAGCGGGGGGGTCAACGAGCAGTACTTC.

V usage is TRBV28 and J usage is TRBJ2-7; 7 positions match TRBD2. The V and J ends lost 3 bases and 2 bases, in that order; junction bases with no gene match: 10. Germline CDR1 MDHEN, CDR2 SYDVKM. This CDR3 is 16 amino acids long. The CDR3 nucleotides are TGTGCCAGCAGTTTCCATCTAGCGGAGCTCCCCTACGAGCAGTACTTC. Translation: CASSFHLAELPYEQYF.

The gene calls are TRBV4-3 and TRBJ2-1; D perhaps matches TRBD2 (7 bases). CDR1 and CDR2 from the germline V gene are LGHNA and YSLEER. V gave up 0 bases and J gave up 10 bases, with 19 bases separating them. The CDR3 loop spans 16 amino acids. CDR3 loop: CASSQDLTGGYREQFF. CDR3 coding DNA: TGCGCCAGCAGCCAAGATCTTACGGGGGGCTACAGGGAGCAGTTCTTC.

This clone was seen once. The chain recombines TRBV28 with TRBJ1-4, with D possibly matching TRBD1 (6 bases). Trimming removed 7 bases at V and 4 bases at J, with 25 bases between. The CDR3 sequence is 18 residues long. Germline V gene sequence: CDR1 MDHEN, CDR2 SYDVKM. CDR3 nucleotides: TGTGCCAGCATGATGGCGGGCATGGGCTCCAGGGGTAATGAAAAACTGTTTTTT. Protein product: CASMMAGMGSRGNEKLFF. The full variable domain, with the rest looked up from reference TRBV28 and TRBJ1-4, is DVKVTQSSRYLVKRTGEKVFLECVQDMDHENMFWYRQDPGLGLRLIYFSYDVKMKEKGDIPEGYSVSREKKERFSLILESASTNQTSMYLCASMMAGMGSRGNEKLFFGSGTQLSVL.

The chain employs TRBV28 and TRBJ2-1; D might be TRBD1 (7 bases). The CDR3 covers 15 residues. Germline lookup yields CDR1 MDHEN and CDR2 SYDVKM. V shed 3 bases and J shed 3 bases, with 12 bases lying between them. This CDR3 is CASSLGGQSYNEQFF. CDR3 DNA: TGTGCCAGCAGTTTGGGGGGACAGAGCTACAATGAGCAGTTCTTC.

The V gene is TRBV18, the J gene TRBJ2-2, with a tentative D call TRBD2 (5 bases). Germline assignment: CDR1 KGHSH and CDR2 LQKENI. This CDR3 contains 15 residues. V lost 1 base, J lost 4 bases, and 10 bases lay in between. CDR3 bases: TGTGCCAGCTCACCACAGGGAGTTGGCACCGGGGAGCTGTTTTTT. Protein product: CASSPQGVGTGELFF.

This chain joins TRBV9 and TRBJ2-1, with 8 nucleotides matching TRBD2. The CDR3 has 14 residues. V lost 3 bases, J lost 4 bases, and 3 bases stayed unmatched. CDR1 is SGDLS, CDR2 YYNGEE, per germline. The CDR3 sequence: CASSGLASYNEQFF. CDR3 sequence (DNA): TGTGCCAGCAGCGGACTAGCGTCTTACAATGAGCAGTTCTTC.